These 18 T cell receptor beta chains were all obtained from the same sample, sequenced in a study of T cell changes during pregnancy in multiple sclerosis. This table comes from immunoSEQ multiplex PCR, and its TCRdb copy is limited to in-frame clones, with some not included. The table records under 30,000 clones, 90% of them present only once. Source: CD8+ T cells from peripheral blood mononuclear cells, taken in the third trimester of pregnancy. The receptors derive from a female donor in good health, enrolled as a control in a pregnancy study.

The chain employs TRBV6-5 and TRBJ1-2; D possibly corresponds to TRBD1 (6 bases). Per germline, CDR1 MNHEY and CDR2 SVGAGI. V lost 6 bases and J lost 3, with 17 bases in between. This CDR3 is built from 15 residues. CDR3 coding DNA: TGTGCCAGCAGACACAGGGATGGGGTGGACTATGGCTACACCTTC. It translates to CASRHRDGVDYGYTF.

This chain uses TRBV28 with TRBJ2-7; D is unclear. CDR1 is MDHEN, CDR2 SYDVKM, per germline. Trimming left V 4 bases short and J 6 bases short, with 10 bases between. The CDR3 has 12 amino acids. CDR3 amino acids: CASSSLTLEQYF. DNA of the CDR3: TGTGCCAGCAGTTCCCTTACTCTCGAGCAGTACTTC.

Here the CDR3 reads CASNSGRDYNEQFF. The CDR3 DNA reads as TGTGCCAGCAATAGCGGGAGGGACTACAATGAGCAGTTCTTC. The J gene is TRBJ2-1, the V gene TRBV6-4, with 11 bases that match TRBD2. J was trimmed by 3 bases and V by 7 bases; bases with no gene match: 2. The CDR3 runs 14 residues. Germline CDR1 is MRHNA and CDR2 is SNTAGT.

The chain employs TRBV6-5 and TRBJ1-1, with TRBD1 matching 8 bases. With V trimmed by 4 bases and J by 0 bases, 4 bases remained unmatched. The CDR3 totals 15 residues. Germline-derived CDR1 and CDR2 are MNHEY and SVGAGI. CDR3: CASSSTGVMNTEAFF. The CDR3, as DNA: TGTGCCAGCAGTTCGACAGGGGTCATGAACACTGAAGCTTTCTTT.

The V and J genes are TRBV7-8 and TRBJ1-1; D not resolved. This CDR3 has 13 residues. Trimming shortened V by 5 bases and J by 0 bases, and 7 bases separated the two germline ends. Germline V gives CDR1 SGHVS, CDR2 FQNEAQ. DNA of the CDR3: TGTGCCAGCAGCCCCTATATGAACACTGAAGCTTTCTTT. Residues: CASSPYMNTEAFF. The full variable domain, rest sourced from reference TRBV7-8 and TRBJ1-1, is GAGVSQSPRYKVAKRGQDVALRCDPISGHVSLFWYQQALGQGPEFLTYFQNEAQLDKSGLPSDRFFAERPEGSVSTLKIQRTQQEDSAVYLCASSPYMNTEAFFGQGTRLTVV.

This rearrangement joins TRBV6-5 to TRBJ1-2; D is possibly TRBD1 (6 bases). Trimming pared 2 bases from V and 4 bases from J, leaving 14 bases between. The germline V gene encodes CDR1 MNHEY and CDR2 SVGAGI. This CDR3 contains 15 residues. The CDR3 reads CASSYGTTGTYGYTF. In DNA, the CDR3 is TGTGCCAGCAGTTACGGTACGACAGGTACCTATGGCTACACCTTC.

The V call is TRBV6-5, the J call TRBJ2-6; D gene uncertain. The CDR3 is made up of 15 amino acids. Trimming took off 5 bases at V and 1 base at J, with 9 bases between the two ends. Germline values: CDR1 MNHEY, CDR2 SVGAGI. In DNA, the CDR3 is TGTGCCAGCAGTCCCGAAGAGTCTGGGGCCAACGTCCTGACTTTC. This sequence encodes CASSPEESGANVLTF.

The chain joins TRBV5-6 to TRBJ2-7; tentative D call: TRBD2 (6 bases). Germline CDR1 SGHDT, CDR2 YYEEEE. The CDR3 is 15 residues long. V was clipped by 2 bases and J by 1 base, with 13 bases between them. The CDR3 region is CASSFGPGESYEQYF. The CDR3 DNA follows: TGTGCCAGCAGCTTCGGTCCGGGGGAGTCCTACGAGCAGTACTTC. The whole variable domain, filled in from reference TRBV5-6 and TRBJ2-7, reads DAGVTQSPTHLIKTRGQQVTLRCSPKSGHDTVSWYQQALGQGPQFIFQYYEEEERQRGNFPDRFSGHQFPNYSSELNVNALLLGDSALYLCASSFGPGESYEQYFGPGTRLTVT.

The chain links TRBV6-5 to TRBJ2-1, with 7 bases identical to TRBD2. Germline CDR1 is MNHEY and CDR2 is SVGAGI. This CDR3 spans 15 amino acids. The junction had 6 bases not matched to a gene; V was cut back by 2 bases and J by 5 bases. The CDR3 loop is CASSYGPSGNNEQFF. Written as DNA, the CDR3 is TGTGCCAGCAGTTACGGGCCTAGCGGAAACAATGAGCAGTTCTTC.

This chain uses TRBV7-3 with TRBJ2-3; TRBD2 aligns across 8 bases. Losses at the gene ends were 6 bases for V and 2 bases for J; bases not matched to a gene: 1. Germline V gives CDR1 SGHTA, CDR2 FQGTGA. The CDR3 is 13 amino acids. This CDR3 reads CASRLAATDTQYF. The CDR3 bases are TGTGCCAGCAGACTAGCGGCCACAGATACGCAGTATTTT.

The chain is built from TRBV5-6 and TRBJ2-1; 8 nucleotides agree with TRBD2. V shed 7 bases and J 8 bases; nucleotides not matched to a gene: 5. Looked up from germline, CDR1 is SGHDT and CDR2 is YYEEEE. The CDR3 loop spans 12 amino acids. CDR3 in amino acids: CASFGLAHEQFF. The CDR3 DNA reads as TGTGCCAGCTTTGGACTAGCCCATGAGCAGTTCTTC.

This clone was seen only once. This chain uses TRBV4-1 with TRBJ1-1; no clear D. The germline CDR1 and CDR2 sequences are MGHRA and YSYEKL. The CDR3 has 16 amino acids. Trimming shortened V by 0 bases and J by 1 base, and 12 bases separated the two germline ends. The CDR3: CASSQDANSANTEAFF. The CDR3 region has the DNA TGCGCCAGCAGCCAAGATGCGAACAGTGCGAACACTGAAGCTTTCTTT.

Written as DNA, the CDR3 is TGTGCCAGCAGCTTGACAGCCCTATACACTGAAGCTTTCTTT. Translation gives CASSLTALYTEAFF. The chain combines TRBV11-2 with TRBJ1-1; D possibly corresponds to TRBD1 (5 bases). The CDR3 totals 14 residues. With 3 bases removed from V and 3 bases from J, the gap between germline ends came to 11 bases. The germline V gene has CDR1 SGHAT and CDR2 FQNNGV.

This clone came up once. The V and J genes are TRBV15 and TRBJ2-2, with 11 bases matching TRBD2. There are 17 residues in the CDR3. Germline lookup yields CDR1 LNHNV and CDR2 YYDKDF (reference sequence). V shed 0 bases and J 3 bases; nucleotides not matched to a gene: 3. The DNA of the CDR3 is TGTGCCACCAGCAGAGAACTAGCGGGAGCGGACACCGGGGAGCTGTTTTTT. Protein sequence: CATSRELAGADTGELFF. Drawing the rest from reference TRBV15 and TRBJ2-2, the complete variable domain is DAMVIQNPRYQVTQFGKPVTLSCSQTLNHNVMYWYQQKSSQAPKLLFHYYDKDFNNEADTPDNFQSRRPNTSFCFLDIRSPGLGDTAMYLCATSRELAGADTGELFFGEGSRLTVL.

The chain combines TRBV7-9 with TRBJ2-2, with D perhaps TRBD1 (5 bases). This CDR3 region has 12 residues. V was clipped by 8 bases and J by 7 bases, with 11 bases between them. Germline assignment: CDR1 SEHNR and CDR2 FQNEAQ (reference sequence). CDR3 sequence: CASPLGRGELFF. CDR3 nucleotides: TGTGCCAGCCCTCTGGGGCGCGGGGAGCTGTTTTTT.

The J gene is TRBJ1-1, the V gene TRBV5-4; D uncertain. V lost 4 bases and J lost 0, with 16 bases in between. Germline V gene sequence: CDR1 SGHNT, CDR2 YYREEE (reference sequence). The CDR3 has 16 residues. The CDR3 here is CASSRDTKSLNTEAFF. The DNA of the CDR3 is TGTGCCAGCAGCCGAGATACCAAGTCGCTGAACACTGAAGCTTTCTTT.

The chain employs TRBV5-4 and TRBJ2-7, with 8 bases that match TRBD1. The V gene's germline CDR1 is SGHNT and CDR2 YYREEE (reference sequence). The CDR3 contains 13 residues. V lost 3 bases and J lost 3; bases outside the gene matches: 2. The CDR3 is CASSYGQGYEQYF. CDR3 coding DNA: TGTGCCAGCAGCTACGGACAGGGCTACGAGCAGTACTTC.

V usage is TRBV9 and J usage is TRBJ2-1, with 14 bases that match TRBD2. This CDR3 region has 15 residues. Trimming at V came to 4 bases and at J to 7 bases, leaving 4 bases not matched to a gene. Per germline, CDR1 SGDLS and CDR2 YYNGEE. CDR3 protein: CASSKGTSGGNEQFF. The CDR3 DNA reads TGTGCCAGCAGCAAAGGGACTAGCGGGGGAAATGAGCAGTTCTTC.